This TCR beta chain comes out of a study of T cell changes during pregnancy in multiple sclerosis. With 0 bases removed from V and 3 bases from J, the gap between germline ends came to 20 bases. CDR3 length equals 18 residues. The germline CDR1 and CDR2 sequences are LGHNA and YNFKEQ. The repertoire was sequenced with immunoSEQ multiplex PCR; TCRdb's copy has only in-frame clones and lacks some. The sample holds under 65,000 clones, roughly 92% seen once. The specimen comprised CD8+ T cells from peripheral blood mononuclear cells, sampled in the third trimester of pregnancy. The chain uses TRBV4-2 and TRBJ1-1; D remains unclear. This clonotype was obtained from a female donor with multiple sclerosis, enrolled in a pregnancy study. This CDR3 reads CASSQDVVIRARDTEAFF. CDR3 DNA: TGTGCCAGCAGCCAAGATGTAGTAATAAGGGCGCGGGACACTGAAGCTTTCTTT.